The present entry profiles one TCR beta chain with its context. In this sample, this clonotype turned up many times. Its antigen target is currently unknown. No qualities accompany the bases; no much larger clone lies one base away. Library creation used 5' RACE. Sequencing used a NextSeq 500. In the TCR library protocol, a unique molecular identifier was attached to each TCR cDNA molecule so that PCR and sequencing errors could be corrected. As for the original processing: TCR identification, UMI-based error correction and CDR3 extraction were performed with Decombinator tools. TCRs above a frequency of 2 per 1,000, corresponding to the top 1% of the tumor frequency distribution, were defined as expanded. Each repertoire was subsampled 100 times to 5,000 TCRs, after which Renyi diversity was computed with the R vegan package. CDR3 similarity networks were built from amino acid triplet string-kernel similarity, connecting CDR3s with pairwise similarity above 0.82. TCRdb redid the processing of the public reads, applying fastp at Q25 and MiXCR, and retained in-frame beta chains. When rows share a CDR3 protein, they turn into one entry using the most common DNA and genes. The V and J calls and clone size come from TCRdb's table, not from the authors' own analysis. The sample yields some 54,000 distinct CDR3 sequences; 6% to 8.5% were counted once. Together, the top ten hold around 35% of the sample.

The sample is drawn from a study of spatial heterogeneity in lung cancer (dated by TCRdb to 2018 to 2020). About the study as a whole: Donors were under 95 patients with early-stage, untreated non-small cell lung cancer from the lung TRACERx cohort. Follow-up PBMC samples were sequenced whenever available, with a median time to follow-up of about 24 months after resection. Beta-chain transcripts were consistently detected in greater numbers than alpha-chain transcripts, which likely reflected higher beta-chain transcript abundance. In the raw uncorrected reads, each unique combination of TCR and UMI appeared on average more than ten times. In non-small cell lung cancer, the study quantitatively compared TCR alpha and beta repertoires across several tumor regions, matched nontumor lung, and blood. Nonsynonymous mutation counts, determined by whole-exome sequencing of tumor tissue, were related to features of the TCR repertoire. Both alpha and beta chains were TCR-sequenced in 210 or so tumor regions, under 85 matched nontumor lung samples and some 56 PBMC samples obtained at surgery.

Study-wide conclusions, independent of this receptor: Only 15 or so patients were included in the comparisons of baseline and follow-up blood repertoires. Confirming at a functional level the hypothesis that regional TCRs recognize regional mutations was considered to require additional single-cell paired TCR alpha and beta sequencing. Ubiquitous expanded tumor TCRs showed up in blood more often at tumor resection than at routine follow-up.

At the junction V is shortened by 7 bases and J by 0 bases, with 10 bases in between. Measured from the cysteine to the phenylalanine, the CDR3 is 15 residues long. Only the CDR3 portion is preserved as DNA: 45 bases, with reading frame beginning at the first base. CDR1 and CDR2 are read off the germline V gene (reference sequence) as SEHNR and FQNEAQ. According to the study, the label for this sample's time point signals: blood at routine non-recurrence follow-up after resection. Without any cell sorting, TCR sequencing was performed on whole RNA extracted either from tumor and nontumor lung tissue or from cryopreserved PBMC samples. Only patients for whom sufficient RNA was available from at least two tumor regions were selected for TCR sequencing.

The chain employs TRBV7-9 and TRBJ1-6; no D gene call is confident. Here the sequenced sample was PBMCs, taken at follow-up. The TCR was taken from a female donor with early-stage non-small cell lung cancer. The CDR3 reads as follows: CASIDASSYNSPLHF. At the DNA level, the sequence is TGTGCCAGCATTGACGCGAGCTCCTATAATTCACCCCTCCACTTT. Beyond the CDR3, the reference TRBV7-9 and TRBJ1-6 genes provide the residues; the full variable domain reads: DTGVSQNPRHKITKRGQNVTFRCDPISEHNRLYWYRQTLGQGPEFLTYFQNEAQLEKSRLLSDRFSAERPKGSFSTLEIQRTEQGDSAMYLCASIDASSYNSPLHFGNGTRLTVT.